This TCR beta chain stems from a study of glioma-infiltrating T cells after dendritic cell vaccination. Germline CDR1 and CDR2: MGHDK and SYGVNS. The CDR3 totals 14 residues. Trimming cost V 3 bases and J 5 bases, with 13 bases left between them. Time point denoted: after dendritic cell vaccination, including at tumor progression/relapse. The primer mix had 60 V beta and 13 J beta primers. Produced via immunoSEQ multiplex PCR; TCRdb's table is partial and in-frame only. Of approximately 110,000 clones listed, around 91% are singletons. The receptor was isolated from a human donor with glioblastoma. This chain links TRBV25-1 with TRBJ2-5; D may be TRBD1 (6 bases). The sequenced sample was blood, obtained after dendritic cell vaccination. CDR3 in amino acids: CASSDLRGGETQYF. The CDR3 DNA reads as TGTGCCAGCAGTGACCTCAGGGGTGGGGAGACCCAGTACTTC.